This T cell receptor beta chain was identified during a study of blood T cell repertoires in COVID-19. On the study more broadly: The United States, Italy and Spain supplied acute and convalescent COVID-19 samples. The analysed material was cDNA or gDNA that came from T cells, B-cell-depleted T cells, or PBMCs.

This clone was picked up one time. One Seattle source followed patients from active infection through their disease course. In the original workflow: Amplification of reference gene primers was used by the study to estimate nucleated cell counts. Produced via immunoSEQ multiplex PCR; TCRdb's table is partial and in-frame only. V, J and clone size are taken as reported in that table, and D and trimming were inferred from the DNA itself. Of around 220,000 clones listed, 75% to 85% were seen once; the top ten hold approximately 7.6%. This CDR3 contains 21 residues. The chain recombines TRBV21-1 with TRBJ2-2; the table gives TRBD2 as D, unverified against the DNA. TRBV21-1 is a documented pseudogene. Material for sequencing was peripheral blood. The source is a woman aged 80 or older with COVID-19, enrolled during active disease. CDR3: CASSLLHPGLAGGPQTGELFF. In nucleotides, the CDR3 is TGTGCCAGCAGCCTACTTCATCCGGGACTAGCGGGAGGGCCCCAAACCGGGGAGCTGTTTTTT.